This T cell receptor (beta chain) was sequenced during a study of control samples from healthy donors and cancer patients. Method: immunoSEQ multiplex PCR; TCRdb's copy keeps in-frame clones and lacks some. The sample lists more than 110,000 clones; roughly nine tenths were seen once. This TCR was sampled from a woman between 25 and 40 years old in good health. Sequenced sample: blood.

The CDR3: CASSPRGGRTDTQYF. The CDR3 region has the DNA TGCGCCAGCAGCCCGCGGGGAGGGCGCACAGATACGCAGTATTTT. The V gene is TRBV5-1, the J gene TRBJ2-3; 7 bases fit TRBD2. J lost 1 base, V lost 4 bases, and 6 bases had no gene match. CDR1 is SGHRS and CDR2 is YFSETQ in the germline V gene. The CDR3 is 15 amino acids.